The 27 T cell receptor beta chains given below trace back to one sample, sequenced in a study of T cell changes during pregnancy in multiple sclerosis. Profiling relied on immunoSEQ multiplex PCR, and the TCRdb table lists in-frame clones only, not all of them. The sample includes 55,000 to 85,000 clones, just under 95% of them seen just once. Sequenced here: peripheral blood, sampled in the second trimester of pregnancy. The receptors were gathered from a female donor with multiple sclerosis, enrolled in a pregnancy study.

As DNA, the CDR3 is TGTGCCAGCAGCGAGGCTAGCGGGAGAGATACGCAGTATTTT. Encoded protein: CASSEASGRDTQYF. The chain uses TRBV9 and TRBJ2-3; 10 nucleotides align to TRBD2. From germline, CDR1 is SGDLS and CDR2 YYNGEE. J lost 5 bases, V lost 3 bases, and 3 bases had no gene match. This CDR3 is 14 amino acids long.

The chain links TRBV5-4 to TRBJ2-7; a possible D gene is TRBD1 (6 bases). Looked up from germline, CDR1 is SGHNT and CDR2 is YYREEE (reference sequence). The V end was cut by 3 bases, the J end by 3 bases, with 10 bases between. This CDR3 contains 13 residues. The CDR3 region is CASSSPQGYEQYF. CDR3 nucleotides: TGTGCCAGCAGCTCACCACAGGGCTACGAGCAGTACTTC. Drawing the rest from reference TRBV5-4 and TRBJ2-7, the complete variable domain is ETGVTQSPTHLIKTRGQQVTLRCSSQSGHNTVSWYQQALGQGPQFIFQYYREEENGRGNFPPRFSGLQFPNYSSELNVNALELDDSALYLCASSSPQGYEQYFGPGTRLTVT.

This sequence joins TRBV5-4 and TRBJ1-5; unclear D gene. Deletions cut 4 bases from V and 4 bases from J, with 6 bases between. There are 12 residues in the CDR3. Germline V gene data show CDR1 as SGHNT and CDR2 as YYREEE (reference sequence). CDR3 protein: CASSRENQPQHF. The CDR3 nucleotides read TGTGCCAGCAGCCGGGAAAATCAGCCCCAGCATTTT.

The chain joins TRBV6-5 to TRBJ2-7; TRBD1 aligns across 8 bases. V gave up 2 bases and J gave up 6 bases; unmatched junction bases: 9. Looked up from germline, CDR1 is MNHEY and CDR2 is SVGAGI. This CDR3 comprises 15 residues. The CDR3 DNA sequence: TGTGCCAGCAGTTACGTTAGTGGACAGGGCGCCGAGCAGTACTTC. It translates to CASSYVSGQGAEQYF.

This chain links TRBV21-1 with TRBJ2-5; TRBD2 is taken as the D call from the table, unchecked against the DNA. TRBV21-1 is assigned pseudogene status. CDR3 length: 9 residues. The CDR3 here is CASPRGQYF. The CDR3, as DNA: TGTGCCAGCCCTCGGGGCCAGTACTTC.

This sequence joins TRBV7-2 and TRBJ2-1, with D possibly matching TRBD2 (5 bases). The ends were cut back, 1 base at V and 4 bases at J, with 11 bases in the middle. The V gene's germline CDR1 is SGHTA and CDR2 FQGNSA. The CDR3 is 15 amino acids. CDR3 DNA sequence: TGTGCCAGCAGCTTAGAAGGTAGCGCGTACAATGAGCAGTTCTTC. Translating gives CASSLEGSAYNEQFF.

The V call is TRBV7-2, the J call TRBJ1-5, with 9 nucleotides matching TRBD1. V lost 3 bases to trimming and J lost 6 bases; unmatched junction nucleotides: 9. CDR3 size: 16 residues. In germline, CDR1 is SGHTA, CDR2 FQGNSA. This chain's CDR3 is CASSLHHRGLAQPQHF. CDR3 sequence (DNA): TGTGCCAGCAGCTTGCATCACAGGGGGCTCGCTCAGCCCCAGCATTTT.

The chain is built from TRBV30 and TRBJ1-1; a weak D match, TRBD1 (6 bases). The CDR3 loop spans 12 amino acids. The germline V and J ends were trimmed by 5 bases and 3 bases, with 10 bases remaining between them. Germline CDR1 and CDR2: GTSNPN and SVGIG (reference sequence). The CDR3 coding sequence is TGTGCCTGGTCAACAGGGTACACTGAAGCTTTCTTT. Its protein product is CAWSTGYTEAFF.

The CDR3 spells CASSWTGGTTYNEQFF. CDR3 nucleotides: TGTGCCAGCAGCTGGACAGGGGGGACAACTTACAATGAGCAGTTCTTC. The chain links TRBV5-8 to TRBJ2-1, with 10 bases identical to TRBD1. CDR1 SGHTS and CDR2 YDEGEE come from the germline V gene. The CDR3 extends over 16 amino acids. V lost 3 bases and J lost 4; bases outside the gene matches: 7.

This rearrangement joins TRBV7-6 to TRBJ1-5, with 7 bases that match TRBD1. Unmatched junction bases numbered 8, after V lost 5 bases and J lost 1 base. Germline assignment: CDR1 SGHVS and CDR2 FNYEAQ. The CDR3 consists of 16 residues. CDR3 nucleotides: TGTGCCAGCAGCGCCGCAGGGGGACGCAGCAATCAGCCCCAGCATTTT. Translating gives CASSAAGGRSNQPQHF. The variable domain in full, completed from reference TRBV7-6 and TRBJ1-5, reads GAGVSQSPRYKVTKRGQDVALRCDPISGHVSLYWYRQALGQGPEFLTYFNYEAQQDKSGLPNDRFSAERPEGSISTLTIQRTEQRDSAMYRCASSAAGGRSNQPQHFGDGTRLSIL.

This clone has only one observation. This chain links TRBV11-1 with TRBJ2-1, with TRBD2 identical over 9 bases. This CDR3 is built from 15 residues. Looked up from germline, CDR1 is SGHAT and CDR2 is FQDESV (reference sequence). The V and J ends lost 3 bases and 8 bases, in that order; junction bases with no gene match: 8. CDR3 sequence: CASSLSAGGLYEQFF. The CDR3 region has the DNA TGTGCCAGCAGCTTGTCCGCGGGAGGGCTCTATGAGCAGTTCTTC. Drawing the rest from reference TRBV11-1 and TRBJ2-1, the complete variable domain is EAEVAQSPRYKITEKSQAVAFWCDPISGHATLYWYRQILGQGPELLVQFQDESVVDDSQLPKDRFSAERLKGVDSTLKIQPAELGDSAMYLCASSLSAGGLYEQFFGPGTRLTVL.

The chain's CDR3 is CASSLVNPRTGRRETQYF. As DNA, the CDR3 is TGTGCCAGCAGCTTAGTAAATCCGCGGACAGGGCGGAGAGAGACCCAGTACTTC. This sequence joins TRBV7-8 and TRBJ2-5; the match to TRBD1 covers 8 bases. CDR1 and CDR2 (germline): SGHVS, FQNEAQ. Unmatched junction bases numbered 14, after V lost 1 base and J lost 4 bases. The CDR3 spans 18 residues.

The chain combines TRBV7-9 with TRBJ2-7; 9 nucleotides agree with TRBD1. CDR3 length equals 14 residues. V was pared by 2 bases and J by 3 bases, with 2 bases of the junction left unmatched. CDR1 and CDR2 (germline): SEHNR, FQNEAQ (reference sequence). This CDR3 reads CASSLWTGDYEQYF. The DNA of the CDR3 is TGTGCCAGCAGCTTATGGACAGGGGACTACGAGCAGTACTTC. Supplemented by reference TRBV7-9 and TRBJ2-7, the full variable domain reads DTGVSQNPRHKITKRGQNVTFRCDPISEHNRLYWYRQTLGQGPEFLTYFQNEAQLEKSRLLSDRFSAERPKGSFSTLEIQRTEQGDSAMYLCASSLWTGDYEQYFGPGTRLTVT.

The chain combines TRBV9 with TRBJ1-6; D is possibly TRBD1 (5 bases). This CDR3 spans 17 amino acids. The germline gives CDR1 SGDLS, CDR2 YYNGEE. Trimming removed 0 bases from V and 0 bases from J, with 10 bases in between. CDR3: CASSVGQGSSYNSPLHF. As DNA, the CDR3 is TGTGCCAGCAGCGTAGGGCAGGGCAGCTCCTATAATTCACCCCTCCACTTT.

This clone showed up just once. The V call is TRBV4-1, the J call TRBJ2-7; a weak D match, TRBD1 (5 bases). This CDR3 has 15 residues. V was shortened by 0 bases and J by 7 bases, with 16 bases between the two germline ends. Germline CDR1 MGHRA, CDR2 YSYEKL. CDR3 bases: TGCGCCAGCAGCCAAGATCAGGGCCCAACATCAGAGCAGTACTTC. Translating it yields CASSQDQGPTSEQYF.

J is TRBJ1-1 and V is TRBV19; TRBD1 aligns across 7 bases. V was pared by 8 bases and J by 6 bases, with 6 bases of the junction left unmatched. The CDR3 is 12 residues long. Germline V gene data show CDR1 as LNHDA and CDR2 as SQIVND (reference sequence). This CDR3 reads CASRTGVAEAFF. The CDR3 region has the DNA TGTGCCAGTCGAACAGGGGTCGCTGAAGCTTTCTTT.

The chain couples TRBV5-1 to TRBJ2-7; 8 bases match TRBD1. This CDR3 spans 14 amino acids. The germline V gene encodes CDR1 SGHRS and CDR2 YFSETQ. V shed 4 bases and J 5 bases; nucleotides not matched to a gene: 8. The CDR3 nucleotides read TGCGCCAGCAGCCCGGACAGGGTCGGCGACGAGCAGTACTTC. Its translation is CASSPDRVGDEQYF.

This chain uses TRBV28 with TRBJ1-1, with TRBD1 matching 12 bases. The V segment lost 4 bases and the J segment 7 bases; nucleotides outside the gene matches: 7. The germline V gene encodes CDR1 MDHEN and CDR2 SYDVKM. The CDR3 contains 15 residues. CDR3 coding DNA: TGTGCCAGCAGTTGGGACAGGGGGCGCTATAGTGAAGCTTTCTTT. This translates into CASSWDRGRYSEAFF.

The V call is TRBV6-1, the J call TRBJ1-1; TRBD1 matches 7 bases. This CDR3 has 14 residues. CDR1 MNHNS and CDR2 SASEGT come from the germline V gene. The ends lost 2 bases at V and 7 bases at J; junction bases unmatched: 7. CDR3 sequence reads: CASSEIEGDSEAFF. The CDR3, as DNA: TGTGCCAGCAGTGAAATCGAGGGGGACAGTGAAGCTTTCTTT.

The rearrangement joins TRBV2 to TRBJ2-1; D perhaps matches TRBD1 (7 bases). The CDR3 spans 14 residues. V was cut by 6 bases and J by 4 bases, with 13 bases left in between. Germline CDR1 is SNHLY and CDR2 is FYNNEI. In DNA, the CDR3 is TGTGCCAGCAGGCGGGACAGCATTTACAATGAGCAGTTCTTC. It encodes CASRRDSIYNEQFF.

The chain is built from TRBV19 and TRBJ2-6; D is perhaps TRBD1 (6 bases). CDR3 size: 18 residues. Germline CDR1 LNHDA, CDR2 SQIVND (reference sequence). V was cut by 6 bases and J by 0 bases, with 18 bases left in between. The CDR3 DNA is TGTGCCAGTAGGAGCCGGGACACTTCCCACTCTGGGGCCAACGTCCTGACTTTC. This translates into CASRSRDTSHSGANVLTF.

This chain links TRBV7-2 with TRBJ2-7; the D gene is possibly TRBD1 (6 bases). Per the germline V gene, CDR1 is SGHTA and CDR2 is FQGNSA. V shed 1 base and J shed 3 bases, with 19 bases lying between them. The CDR3 has 17 amino acids. The CDR3 region has the DNA TGTGCCAGCAGCTTAGGTTTAACAGGGCTCTCCCTCTACGAGCAGTACTTC. Translated: CASSLGLTGLSLYEQYF. Supplemented by reference TRBV7-2 and TRBJ2-7, the full variable domain reads GAGVSQSPSNKVTEKGKDVELRCDPISGHTALYWYRQSLGQGLEFLIYFQGNSAPDKSGLPSDRFSAERTGGSVSTLTIQRTQQEDSAVYLCASSLGLTGLSLYEQYFGPGTRLTVT.

The chain uses TRBV7-9 and TRBJ2-3; 8 bases line up with TRBD1. Trimming removed 0 bases from V and 2 bases from J; junction bases left unmatched: 7. CDR1 SEHNR and CDR2 FQNEAQ come from the germline V gene (reference sequence). This CDR3 contains 17 residues. The CDR3 is CASSLAIRTGNTDTQYF. The CDR3 nucleotides read TGTGCCAGCAGCTTAGCGATCAGGACAGGGAACACAGATACGCAGTATTTT.

As to this clone: Germline and junction disagree at one end, which may indicate a read error. The CDR3 DNA reads TGTGCTAGCAGCTTAGGGACTAGCGGGAGAGGGGAGACCCAGTACTTC. The encoded protein is CASSLGTSGRGETQYF. The genes are TRBV7-7 and TRBJ2-5; TRBD2 agrees at 14 bases. The CDR3 has 16 residues. The V gene's germline CDR1 is SSHAT and CDR2 FNYEAQ (reference sequence).

The genes are TRBV5-6 and TRBJ1-1, with unresolved D. The CDR3 consists of 15 residues. Germline-derived CDR1 and CDR2 are SGHDT and YYEEEE. The ends were cut back, 1 base at V and 5 bases at J, with 15 bases in the middle. The CDR3 loop is CASSLPSLSGTEAFF. CDR3 sequence (DNA): TGTGCCAGCAGCTTGCCATCGTTATCCGGGACTGAAGCTTTCTTT.

The chain links TRBV7-9 to TRBJ1-2, with D perhaps TRBD1 (5 bases). The CDR3 runs 18 residues. V shed 5 bases and J shed 0 bases, with 22 bases lying between them. Germline CDR1 SEHNR, CDR2 FQNEAQ (reference sequence). This CDR3 is CASSPTPRAGPPNYGYTF. In DNA form, the CDR3 reads TGTGCCAGCAGCCCCACGCCGAGGGCGGGGCCACCTAACTATGGCTACACCTTC.

J is TRBJ2-7 and V is TRBV6-1; 16 nucleotides line up with TRBD2. Losses at the gene ends were 6 bases for V and 4 bases for J; bases not matched to a gene: 3. In germline, CDR1 is MNHNS, CDR2 SASEGT. CDR3 length: 15 residues. The CDR3 reads CASRGLAGGGYEQYF. CDR3 nucleotide sequence: TGTGCCAGCAGGGGACTAGCGGGAGGGGGTTACGAGCAGTACTTC.